The sequence of this TCR beta chain was determined in a study of spatial heterogeneity in lung cancer. Sample time point: sample taken at primary tumor resection. The donor population consisted of 72 patients with untreated, early-stage non-small cell lung cancer. The authors sequenced whole RNA from tumor, nontumor lung or frozen PBMC without sorting. Single TCR cDNA molecules each had their own unique molecular identifier. In TCRdb, the 5' RACE reads were re-called with MiXCR into one record per CDR3 protein. The sample includes about 24,000 distinct CDR3 sequences, 8.8% of them seen just once. With regard to this clonotype: Its antigen is as yet unknown.

Unmatched junction bases numbered 12, after V lost 3 bases and J lost 7 bases. Germline V gives CDR1 SEHNR, CDR2 FQNEAQ (reference sequence). This CDR3 has 16 amino acids. Regarding the study as a whole: In tumors, expanded intratumoral alpha and beta TCR counts tracked mutation counts. Tracking of ubiquitous and regional nonsynonymous mutations by counts of ubiquitous and regional expanded TCRs, respectively, was seen.

The receptor comes from a male donor with early-stage non-small cell lung cancer. This sequence joins TRBV7-9 and TRBJ2-3; TRBD2 matches at 8 bases. The starting material was lung tumor tissue, obtained at surgery. The CDR3: CASSLLWRGAGHTQYF. The CDR3, as DNA: TGTGCCAGCAGCTTGCTGTGGCGGGGGGCCGGCCATACGCAGTATTTT. The variable domain in full, with the rest retrieved from reference TRBV7-9 and TRBJ2-3, is DTGVSQNPRHKITKRGQNVTFRCDPISEHNRLYWYRQTLGQGPEFLTYFQNEAQLEKSRLLSDRFSAERPKGSFSTLEIQRTEQGDSAMYLCASSLLWRGAGHTQYFGPGTRLTVL.